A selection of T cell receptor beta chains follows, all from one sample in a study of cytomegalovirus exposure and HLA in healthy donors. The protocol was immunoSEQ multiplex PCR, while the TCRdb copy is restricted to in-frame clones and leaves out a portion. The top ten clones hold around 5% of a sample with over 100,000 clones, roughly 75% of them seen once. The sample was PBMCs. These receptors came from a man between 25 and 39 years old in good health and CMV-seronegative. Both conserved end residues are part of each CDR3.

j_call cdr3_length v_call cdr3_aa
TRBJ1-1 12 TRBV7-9 CASTRMNTEAFF
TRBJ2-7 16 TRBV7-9 CASSPPPGQGLGEQYF
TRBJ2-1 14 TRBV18 CASSPLVTVNEQFF
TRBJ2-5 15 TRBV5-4 CASSMTGTGAEAQYF
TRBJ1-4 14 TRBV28 CASREGGGREKLFF
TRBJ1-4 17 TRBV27 CASTMVGTEGANEKLFF
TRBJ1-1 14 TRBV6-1 CASSESGSNTEAFF
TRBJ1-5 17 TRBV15 CATSRDFLLTSHQPQHF
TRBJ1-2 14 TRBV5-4 CASSLVGSNSGYTF
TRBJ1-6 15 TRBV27 CASSLSKAGNSPLHF
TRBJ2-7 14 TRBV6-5 CASRSREGSYEQYF
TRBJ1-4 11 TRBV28 CASRLREILFF
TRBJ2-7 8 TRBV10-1 CASSAPRF
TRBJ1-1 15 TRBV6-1 CARGPTGTMNTEAFF
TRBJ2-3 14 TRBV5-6 CASSFPAGGGTQYF
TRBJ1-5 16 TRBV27 CASSPQSRGRSQPQHF
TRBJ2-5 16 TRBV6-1 CASSENESGYRETQYF
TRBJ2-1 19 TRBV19 CASSKTGLAGDRSYNEQFF
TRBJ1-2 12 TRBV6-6 CAGSRGNYGYTF
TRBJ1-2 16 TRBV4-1 CASRSTDEEYSYGYTF
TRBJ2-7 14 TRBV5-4 CASSLLTGSGEQYF
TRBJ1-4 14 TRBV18 CASSPRAGYEKLFF
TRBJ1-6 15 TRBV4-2 CASSERTDYNSPLHF
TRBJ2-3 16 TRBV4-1 CASSQRGGLSTDTQYF
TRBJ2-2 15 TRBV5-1 CASSSKRGGTGELFF
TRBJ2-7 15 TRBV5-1 CASSPGQESSYEQYF
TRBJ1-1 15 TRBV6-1 CASSDNAGENTEAFF
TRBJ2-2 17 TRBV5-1 CASSLPGLAGNTGELFF
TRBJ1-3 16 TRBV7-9 CASSLVGQEGGNTIYF
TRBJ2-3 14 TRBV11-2 CASSSTSGTDTQYF
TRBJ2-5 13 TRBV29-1 CSVETGGRETQYF
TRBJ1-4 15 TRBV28 CASKGPGQGYEKLFF
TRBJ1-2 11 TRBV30 CAWGLRYGYTF
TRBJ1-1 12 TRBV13 CASRRGGPEAFF
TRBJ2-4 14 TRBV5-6 CASRIWGGEDIQYF
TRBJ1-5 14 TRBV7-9 CASSGGVLSQPQHF
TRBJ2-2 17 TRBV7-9 CASSLAQGRFGAGELFF
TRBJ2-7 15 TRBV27 CASSSGQGLAYEQYF
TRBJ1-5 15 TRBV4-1 CASSHRETGGQPQHF
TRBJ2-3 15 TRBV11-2 CASSLDGGYTDTQYF
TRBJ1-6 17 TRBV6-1 CASSDRGPSSYNSPLHF
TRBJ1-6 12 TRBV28 CASSAQISPLHF
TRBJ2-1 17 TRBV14 CASSQARGTSGAREQFF
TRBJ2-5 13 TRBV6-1 CASWDRGHETQYF
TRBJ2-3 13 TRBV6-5 CASGTGRSDTQYF
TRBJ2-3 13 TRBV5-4 CASSSSSTDTQYF
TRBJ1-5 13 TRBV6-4 CASSQELNQPQHF
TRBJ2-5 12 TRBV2 CASSDSQETQYF
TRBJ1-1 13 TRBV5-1 CASSLQFNTEAFF
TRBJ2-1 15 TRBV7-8 CASSLGLATYNEQFF
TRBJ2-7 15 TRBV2 CASSDTGGKYYEQYF
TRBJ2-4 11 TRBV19 CASSSWDRIYF
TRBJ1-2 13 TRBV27 CASSIAGAYGYTF